A single sample gave rise to the 20 T cell receptor beta chains below, sequenced in a study of T cell responses to AZD1222 COVID-19 vaccine. The data were produced by immunoSEQ multiplex PCR, yet TCRdb's version contains in-frame clones alone and is incomplete. The data hold around 110,000 clones, with 70% to 90% observed a single time. This specimen was peripheral blood, taken on day 0 of MenACWY control vaccination. The source of these receptors is an adult in good health.

This rearrangement joins TRBV19 to TRBJ2-5; D unresolved. Germline values: CDR1 LNHDA, CDR2 SQIVND (reference sequence). The CDR3 has 14 residues. V lost 5 bases and J lost 1, with 11 bases in between. CDR3 nucleotide sequence: TGTGCCAGTAGTCCTACTGACCTCCAAGAGACCCAGTACTTC. Protein sequence: CASSPTDLQETQYF. The full variable domain, rest sourced from reference TRBV19 and TRBJ2-5, is DGGITQSPKYLFRKEGQNVTLSCEQNLNHDAMYWYRQDPGQGLRLIYYSQIVNDFQKGDIAEGYSVSREKKESFPLTVTSAQKNPTAFYLCASSPTDLQETQYFGPGTRLLVL.

This sequence joins TRBV2 and TRBJ2-3; D gene ambiguous. CDR1 and CDR2 (germline): SNHLY, FYNNEI. CDR3 size: 12 residues. V lost 10 bases, J lost 4 bases, and 12 bases lay in between. DNA of the CDR3: TGTGCCACTTCGCCTCAGGCAGATACGCAGTATTTT. Protein product: CATSPQADTQYF.

This clone was seen a few times. V is TRBV19 and J is TRBJ1-6; the D gene is possibly TRBD1 (5 bases). Trimming shortened V by 4 bases and J by 7 bases, and 11 bases separated the two germline ends. The CDR3 contains 14 residues. The germline V gene encodes CDR1 LNHDA and CDR2 SQIVND (reference sequence). The CDR3 coding sequence is TGTGCCAGTAGTAGAGGGACCGACAATTCACCCCTCCACTTT. Translating it yields CASSRGTDNSPLHF.

The chain uses TRBV2 and TRBJ1-6; D is unresolved. Trimming left V 6 bases short and J 6 bases short, with 12 bases between. The germline gives CDR1 SNHLY, CDR2 FYNNEI. The CDR3 is 14 amino acids. In DNA form, the CDR3 reads TGTGCCAGCAGGATGAGCGTAGGTAATTCACCCCTCCACTTT. Its translation is CASRMSVGNSPLHF.

The chain joins TRBV20-1 to TRBJ2-3, with D possibly being TRBD2 (7 bases). V lost 3 bases and J 3 bases, leaving 22 bases between the germline ends. This CDR3 has 17 amino acids. CDR1 DFQATT and CDR2 SNEGSKA come from the germline V gene (reference sequence). In DNA form, the CDR3 reads TGCAGTGCTAGTGGGAGAGGGGGGGCGCCCCGGACAGATACGCAGTATTTT. Encoded protein: CSASGRGGAPRTDTQYF.

The V gene is TRBV4-2, the J gene TRBJ2-1, with 8 bases that match TRBD2. The germline CDR1 and CDR2 sequences are LGHNA and YNFKEQ. With 0 bases clipped from V and 0 bases from J, the junction kept 10 bases outside the gene matches. The CDR3 is 19 residues long. The CDR3: CASSQDPFSGGSSYNEQFF. Written as DNA, the CDR3 is TGTGCCAGCAGCCAAGACCCTTTCAGCGGGGGCTCCTCCTACAATGAGCAGTTCTTC.

The chain combines TRBV30 with TRBJ2-3, with a possible D match to TRBD2 (5 bases). The germline V and J ends were trimmed by 4 bases and 1 base, with 21 bases remaining between them. This CDR3 region has 17 residues. Germline V gives CDR1 GTSNPN, CDR2 SVGIG (reference sequence). In DNA, the CDR3 is TGTGCCTGGAAACGGGGAATGACTCTTGATGGCACAGATACGCAGTATTTT. Translated: CAWKRGMTLDGTDTQYF.

The rearrangement links TRBV18 to TRBJ1-6, with D perhaps TRBD1 (5 bases). There are 13 residues in the CDR3. The V end lost 6 bases, the J end lost 5 bases, and 8 bases lay between the germline ends. In germline, CDR1 is KGHSH, CDR2 LQKENI. CDR3 loop: CASSTEHNSPLHF. CDR3 bases: TGTGCCAGCTCGACAGAACATAATTCACCCCTCCACTTT.

The chain combines TRBV5-1 with TRBJ1-6, with D hard to call. The V gene's germline CDR1 is SGHRS and CDR2 YFSETQ. The CDR3 is 14 amino acids. The V gene lost 2 bases and the J gene lost 8 bases, with 11 bases spanning the gap. The CDR3 DNA reads TGCGCCAGCAGCTTACCTGAGGGTGATTCACCCCTCCACTTT. As protein: CASSLPEGDSPLHF.

This clone appeared a few times. This chain joins TRBV24-1 and TRBJ1-2; 7 bases line up with TRBD1. Germline lookup yields CDR1 KGHDR and CDR2 SFDVKD. J was trimmed by 6 bases and V by 4 bases; bases with no gene match: 13. The CDR3 runs 16 residues. CDR3 bases: TGTGCCACCAGTGACCCCTCGACAGGGATAATTGATGGCTACACCTTC. Translating gives CATSDPSTGIIDGYTF.

V is TRBV4-2 and J is TRBJ1-4, with D perhaps TRBD1 (6 bases). The CDR3 has 14 amino acids. V was clipped by 2 bases and J by 7 bases, with 11 bases between them. Germline lookup yields CDR1 LGHNA and CDR2 YNFKEQ. Here the CDR3 DNA reads TGTGCCAGCAGCCAATTAGGGGGTTTTGAAAAACTGTTTTTT. As protein: CASSQLGGFEKLFF.

The chain carries TRBV7-3 and TRBJ2-3, with D unclear. V was shortened by 5 bases and J by 5 bases, with 11 bases between the two germline ends. Germline V gene data show CDR1 as SGHTA and CDR2 as FQGTGA. This CDR3 is 13 amino acids long. The CDR3 DNA is TGTGCCAGCAGCCCGGGTTCTGGAGATACGCAGTATTTT. Translating gives CASSPGSGDTQYF. The whole variable domain, remainder taken from reference TRBV7-3 and TRBJ2-3, is GAGVSQTPSNKVTEKGKYVELRCDPISGHTALYWYRQSLGQGPEFLIYFQGTGAADDSGLPNDRFFAVRPEGSVSTLKIQRTERGDSAVYLCASSPGSGDTQYFGPGTRLTVL.

Only a few counts were recorded for this clone. The gene calls are TRBV18 and TRBJ2-3; D is uncertain. The germline V gene encodes CDR1 KGHSH and CDR2 LQKENI. The CDR3 has 14 amino acids. The V and J ends lost 3 bases and 1 base respectively, with 8 bases between them. Here the CDR3 reads CASSPETGTDTQYF. The CDR3, as DNA: TGTGCCAGCTCACCGGAAACGGGCACAGATACGCAGTATTTT.

The genes are TRBV6-5 and TRBJ2-1; 14 bases map to TRBD2. The V gene end was trimmed by 6 bases and the J gene end by 9 bases; junction bases not matched to a gene: 7. This CDR3 comprises 15 residues. CDR1 MNHEY and CDR2 SVGAGI come from the germline V gene. The CDR3 DNA reads TGTGCCAGCAGCATCCGACTAGCGGGGGGGCTTGAGCAGTTCTTC. Translation gives CASSIRLAGGLEQFF.

The chain has TRBV7-9 and TRBJ1-6, with D uncertain. This CDR3 is 14 amino acids long. Trimming left V 2 bases short and J 9 bases short, with 11 bases between. Germline CDR1 reads SEHNR; CDR2 reads FQNEAQ (reference sequence). Written as DNA, the CDR3 is TGTGCCAGCAGCTTACCCCTTAGTTCTTCACCCCTCCACTTT. Encoded protein: CASSLPLSSSPLHF.

The chain uses TRBV3-1 (or the pseudogene TRBV3-2) and TRBJ1-2, with no clear D. The CDR3 is 11 residues long. Trimming took 0 bases from V and 4 from J, leaving 0 bases between them. Germline CDR1 and CDR2: LGHDT and YNNKEL (reference sequence). The CDR3 protein is CASSQDYGYTF. CDR3 coding DNA: TGTGCCAGCAGCCAAGACTATGGCTACACCTTC.

The count of this clone is one. CDR3 DNA: TGTGCCAGCAGCACAGGAAACTATGGCTACACCTTC. This translates into CASSTGNYGYTF. The chain links TRBV7-2 to TRBJ1-2, with D possibly matching TRBD1 (5 bases). Germline V CDR1 and CDR2: SGHTA, FQGNSA. The V and J ends lost 5 bases and 2 bases respectively, with 6 bases between them. The CDR3 has 12 amino acids.

The V call is TRBV28, the J call TRBJ1-1, with a possible D match to TRBD1 (5 bases). CDR1 is MDHEN and CDR2 is SYDVKM in the germline V gene. V was cut by 5 bases and J by 1 base, with 11 bases left in between. This CDR3 is 14 amino acids long. This CDR3 is CASSATEENTEAFF. CDR3 sequence (DNA): TGTGCCAGCAGTGCGACAGAGGAGAACACTGAAGCTTTCTTT. Together with reference TRBV28 and TRBJ1-1, the CDR3 gives the full variable domain: DVKVTQSSRYLVKRTGEKVFLECVQDMDHENMFWYRQDPGLGLRLIYFSYDVKMKEKGDIPEGYSVSREKKERFSLILESASTNQTSMYLCASSATEENTEAFFGQGTRLTVV.

With respect to this clone: Other DNA variants within this sample encode the same CDR3. The V call is TRBV12-3 or TRBV12-4, the J call TRBJ1-5; tentatively, D is TRBD1 (5 bases). Deletions cut 3 bases from V and 9 bases from J, with 12 bases between. The CDR3 covers 13 residues. CDR3 protein: CASSLGGRGPQHF. The CDR3 DNA reads as TGTGCCAGCAGTTTGGGAGGGAGGGGGCCCCAGCATTTT.

The chain is built from TRBV18 and TRBJ1-4; D is unclear. Germline V gives CDR1 KGHSH, CDR2 LQKENI. The length of the CDR3 is 15 residues. Trimming left V 3 bases short and J 8 bases short, with 16 bases between. The CDR3 loop is CASSPNRQVGEKLFF. The CDR3 bases are TGTGCCAGCTCACCGAATCGGCAGGTCGGCGAAAAACTGTTTTTT.